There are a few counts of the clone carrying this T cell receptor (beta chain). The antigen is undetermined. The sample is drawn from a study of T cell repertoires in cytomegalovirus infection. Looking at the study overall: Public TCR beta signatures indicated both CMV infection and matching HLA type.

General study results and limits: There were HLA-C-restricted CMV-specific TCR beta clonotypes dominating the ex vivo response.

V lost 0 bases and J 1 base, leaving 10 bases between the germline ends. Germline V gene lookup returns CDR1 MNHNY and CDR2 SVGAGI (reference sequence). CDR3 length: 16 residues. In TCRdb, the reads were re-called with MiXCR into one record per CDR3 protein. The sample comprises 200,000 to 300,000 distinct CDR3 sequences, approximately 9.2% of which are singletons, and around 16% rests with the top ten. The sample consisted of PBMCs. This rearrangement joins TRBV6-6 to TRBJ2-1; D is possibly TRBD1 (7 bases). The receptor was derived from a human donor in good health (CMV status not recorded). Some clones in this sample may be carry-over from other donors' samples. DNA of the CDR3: TGTGCCAGCAGTTACTCGGAGGGGGCATCCTACAATGAGCAGTTCTTC. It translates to CASSYSEGASYNEQFF.